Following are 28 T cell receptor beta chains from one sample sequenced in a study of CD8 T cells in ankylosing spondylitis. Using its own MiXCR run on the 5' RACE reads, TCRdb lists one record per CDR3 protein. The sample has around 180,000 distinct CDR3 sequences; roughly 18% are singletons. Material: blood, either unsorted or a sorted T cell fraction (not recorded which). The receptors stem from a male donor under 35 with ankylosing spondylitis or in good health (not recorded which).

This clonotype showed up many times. Here the CDR3 reads CASSLSRSLLRGPVINEQFF. CDR3 DNA sequence: TGTGCCAGCAGTTTATCCCGCTCTTTGCTCAGGGGGCCAGTTATCAATGAGCAGTTCTTC. This rearrangement joins TRBV12-3 or TRBV12-4 to TRBJ2-1; 8 bases are a match to TRBD1. CDR3 length equals 20 residues. The V segment lost 2 bases and the J segment 6 bases; nucleotides outside the gene matches: 21.

The CDR3 here is CASVSGGGIHNEQFF. The DNA of the CDR3 is TGTGCCAGCGTTAGCGGGGGGGGGATCCACAATGAGCAGTTCTTC. The V and J genes are TRBV6-2 or TRBV6-3 and TRBJ2-1, with TRBD2 matching over 11 bases. The J segment lost 5 bases and the V segment lost 8 bases, leaving 8 bases of the junction unmatched. The CDR3 spans 15 residues. CDR1 is MNHEY and CDR2 is SVGEGT in the germline V gene.

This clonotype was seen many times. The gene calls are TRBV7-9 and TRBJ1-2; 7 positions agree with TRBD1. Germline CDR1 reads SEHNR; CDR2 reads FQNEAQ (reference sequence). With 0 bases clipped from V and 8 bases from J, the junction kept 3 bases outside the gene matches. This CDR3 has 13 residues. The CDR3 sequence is CASSLAGGEGYTF. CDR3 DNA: TGTGCCAGCAGCTTAGCAGGGGGCGAAGGCTACACCTTC.

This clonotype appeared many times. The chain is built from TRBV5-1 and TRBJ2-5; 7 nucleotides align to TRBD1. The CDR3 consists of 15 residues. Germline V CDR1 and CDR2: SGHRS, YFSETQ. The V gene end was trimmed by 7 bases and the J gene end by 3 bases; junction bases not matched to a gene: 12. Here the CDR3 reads CASATGVTGEETQYF. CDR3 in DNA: TGCGCCAGCGCAACAGGGGTTACAGGGGAAGAGACCCAGTACTTC.

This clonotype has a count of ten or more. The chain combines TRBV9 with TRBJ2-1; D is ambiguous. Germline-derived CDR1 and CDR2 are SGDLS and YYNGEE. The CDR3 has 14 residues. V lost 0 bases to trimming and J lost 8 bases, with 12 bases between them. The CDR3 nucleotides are TGTGCCAGCAGCGTAGGTAGGGTGTTGGATGAGCAGTTCTTC. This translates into CASSVGRVLDEQFF.

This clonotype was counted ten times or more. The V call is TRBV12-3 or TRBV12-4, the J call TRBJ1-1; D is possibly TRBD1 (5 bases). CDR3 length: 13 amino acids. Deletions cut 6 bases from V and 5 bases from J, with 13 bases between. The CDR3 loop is CASSRTGTTEAFF. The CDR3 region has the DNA TGTGCCAGCAGCCGAACAGGAACAACTGAAGCTTTCTTT.

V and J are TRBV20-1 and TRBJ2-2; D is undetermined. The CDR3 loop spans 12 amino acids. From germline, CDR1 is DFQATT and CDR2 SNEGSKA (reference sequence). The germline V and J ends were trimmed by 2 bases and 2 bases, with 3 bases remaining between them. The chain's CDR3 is CSARNNTGELFF. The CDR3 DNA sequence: TGCAGTGCTAGAAATAACACCGGGGAGCTGTTTTTT.

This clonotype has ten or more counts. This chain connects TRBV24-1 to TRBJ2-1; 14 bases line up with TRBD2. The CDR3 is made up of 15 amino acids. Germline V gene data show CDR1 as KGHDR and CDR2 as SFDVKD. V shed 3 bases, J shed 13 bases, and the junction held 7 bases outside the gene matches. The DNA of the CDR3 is TGTGCCACCAGTGATAGCTGGGGACTAGCGGGAGCACAGTTCTTC. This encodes CATSDSWGLAGAQFF.

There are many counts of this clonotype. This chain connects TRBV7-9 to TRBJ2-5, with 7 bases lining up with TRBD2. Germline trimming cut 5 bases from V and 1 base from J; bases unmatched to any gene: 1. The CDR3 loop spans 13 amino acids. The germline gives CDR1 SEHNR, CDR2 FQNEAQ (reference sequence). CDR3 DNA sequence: TGTGCCAGCAGCCGCGGGGGCCAAGAGACCCAGTACTTC. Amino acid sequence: CASSRGGQETQYF.

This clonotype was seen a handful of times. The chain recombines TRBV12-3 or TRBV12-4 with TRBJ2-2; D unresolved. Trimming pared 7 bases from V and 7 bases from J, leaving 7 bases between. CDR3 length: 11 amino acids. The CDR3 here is CASTLRGELFF. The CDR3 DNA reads TGTGCCAGCACTCTCCGCGGGGAGCTGTTTTTT.

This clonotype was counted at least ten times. CDR3 protein: CASSRDSGELFF. The CDR3 coding sequence is TGTGCCAGCAGCCGGGACAGCGGGGAGCTGTTTTTT. V is TRBV2 and J is TRBJ2-2; 7 bases are shared with TRBD1. The V gene end was trimmed by 6 bases and the J gene end by 7 bases; junction bases not matched to a gene: 2. CDR3 size: 12 residues. Germline CDR1 and CDR2: SNHLY and FYNNEI.

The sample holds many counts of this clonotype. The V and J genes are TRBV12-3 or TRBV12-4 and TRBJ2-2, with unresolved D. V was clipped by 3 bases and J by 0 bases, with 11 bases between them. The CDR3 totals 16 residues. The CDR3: CASSFPRSANTGELFF. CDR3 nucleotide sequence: TGTGCCAGCAGTTTTCCCAGGTCTGCGAACACCGGGGAGCTGTTTTTT.

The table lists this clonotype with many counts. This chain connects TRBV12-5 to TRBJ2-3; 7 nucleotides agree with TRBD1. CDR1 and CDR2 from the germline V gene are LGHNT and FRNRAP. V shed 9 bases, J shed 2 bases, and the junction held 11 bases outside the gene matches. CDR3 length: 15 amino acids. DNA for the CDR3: TGTGCTAGCGCGGCCTCGGGACAGTTCACAGATACGCAGTATTTT. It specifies CASAASGQFTDTQYF.

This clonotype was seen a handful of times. The CDR3 reads CASSLEGPPSTSTQYF. DNA for the CDR3: TGTGCCAGCAGCTTAGAGGGACCACCAAGCACAAGTACGCAGTATTTT. This chain uses TRBV7-2 with TRBJ2-3; D may match TRBD1 or TRBD2 (5 bases each). The CDR3 is 16 residues long. Germline V CDR1 and CDR2: SGHTA, FQGNSA. V shed 1 base and J shed 8 bases, with 19 bases lying between them.

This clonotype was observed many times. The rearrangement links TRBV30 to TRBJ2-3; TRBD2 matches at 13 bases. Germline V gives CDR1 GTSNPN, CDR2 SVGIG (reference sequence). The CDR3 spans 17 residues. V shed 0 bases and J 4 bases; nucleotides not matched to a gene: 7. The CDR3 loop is CAWSVLAGGPFPDTQYF. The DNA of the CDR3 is TGTGCCTGGAGTGTACTAGCGGGAGGGCCATTCCCAGATACGCAGTATTTT.

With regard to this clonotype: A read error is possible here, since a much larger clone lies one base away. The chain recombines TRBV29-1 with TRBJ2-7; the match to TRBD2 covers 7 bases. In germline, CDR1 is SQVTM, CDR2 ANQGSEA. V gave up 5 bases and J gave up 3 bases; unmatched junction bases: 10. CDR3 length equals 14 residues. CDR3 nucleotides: TGCAGCGTTCGAGGGGCTAGCGGAAACTACGAGCAGTACTTC. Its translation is CSVRGASGNYEQYF.

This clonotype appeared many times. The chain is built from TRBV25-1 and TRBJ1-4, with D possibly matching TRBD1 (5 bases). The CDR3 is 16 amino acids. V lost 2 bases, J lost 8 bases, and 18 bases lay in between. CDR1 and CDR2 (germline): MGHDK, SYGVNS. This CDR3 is CASSEGPGAKKEKLFF. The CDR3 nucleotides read TGTGCCAGCAGTGAAGGACCCGGGGCGAAAAAGGAAAAACTGTTTTTT.

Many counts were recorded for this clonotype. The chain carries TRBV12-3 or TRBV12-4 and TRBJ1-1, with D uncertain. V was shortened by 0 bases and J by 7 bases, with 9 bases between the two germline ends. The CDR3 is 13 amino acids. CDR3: CASSLAQSGEAFF. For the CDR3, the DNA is TGTGCCAGCAGTTTAGCGCAGTCAGGTGAAGCTTTCTTT.

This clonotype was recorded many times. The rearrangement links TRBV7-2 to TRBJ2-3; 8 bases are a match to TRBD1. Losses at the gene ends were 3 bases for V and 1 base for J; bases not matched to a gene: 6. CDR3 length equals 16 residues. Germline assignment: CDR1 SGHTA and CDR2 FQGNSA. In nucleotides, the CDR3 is TGTGCCAGCAGCTTCGACAGGGGCGGGGGCACAGATACGCAGTATTTT. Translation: CASSFDRGGGTDTQYF.

The CDR3, as DNA: TGCAGTGCTAGAGTGGGGGGAGGGCCTCCCGGGGAGCTGTTTTTT. This sequence encodes CSARVGGGPPGELFF. V is TRBV20-1 and J is TRBJ2-2; 7 bases align to TRBD2. The germline gives CDR1 DFQATT, CDR2 SNEGSKA (reference sequence). With 1 base clipped from V and 6 bases from J, the junction kept 8 bases outside the gene matches. This CDR3 comprises 15 residues.

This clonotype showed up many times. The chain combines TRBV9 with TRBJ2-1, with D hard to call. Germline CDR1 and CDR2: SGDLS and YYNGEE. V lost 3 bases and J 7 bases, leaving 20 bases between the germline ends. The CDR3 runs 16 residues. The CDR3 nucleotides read TGTGCCAGCAGCGGCGAGCGAATCGGTACTCAAAATGAGCAGTTCTTC. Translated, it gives CASSGERIGTQNEQFF.

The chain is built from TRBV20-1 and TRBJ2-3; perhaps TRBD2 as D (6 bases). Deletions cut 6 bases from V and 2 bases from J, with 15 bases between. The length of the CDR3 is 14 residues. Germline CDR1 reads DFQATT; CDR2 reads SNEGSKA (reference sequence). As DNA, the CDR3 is TGCAGTGCGTCCAAAGGGGACTCCACAGATACGCAGTATTTT. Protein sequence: CSASKGDSTDTQYF.

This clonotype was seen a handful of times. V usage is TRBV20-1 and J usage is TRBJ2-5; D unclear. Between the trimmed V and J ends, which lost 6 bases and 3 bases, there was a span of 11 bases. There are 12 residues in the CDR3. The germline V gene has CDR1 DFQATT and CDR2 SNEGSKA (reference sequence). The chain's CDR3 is CSAPTFKETQYF. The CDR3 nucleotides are TGCAGTGCCCCAACCTTTAAAGAGACCCAGTACTTC.

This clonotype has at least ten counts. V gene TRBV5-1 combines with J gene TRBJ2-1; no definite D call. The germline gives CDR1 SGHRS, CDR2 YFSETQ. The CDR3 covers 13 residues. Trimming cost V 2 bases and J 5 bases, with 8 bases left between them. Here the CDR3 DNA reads TGCGCCAGCAGCTTACACGGAAACAATGAGCAGTTCTTC. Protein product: CASSLHGNNEQFF.

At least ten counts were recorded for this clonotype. CDR3 protein: CASSPAGQNYGYTF. The CDR3 nucleotides read TGTGCCAGCAGCCCCGCGGGACAGAACTATGGCTACACCTTC. The rearrangement joins TRBV7-2 to TRBJ1-2; 7 bases map to TRBD1. CDR3 size: 14 residues. The ends lost 5 bases at V and 2 bases at J; junction bases unmatched: 5. Germline CDR1 reads SGHTA; CDR2 reads FQGNSA.

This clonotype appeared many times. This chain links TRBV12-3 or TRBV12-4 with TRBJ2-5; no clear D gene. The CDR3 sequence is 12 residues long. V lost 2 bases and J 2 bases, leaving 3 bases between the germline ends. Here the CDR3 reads CASSLWQETQYF. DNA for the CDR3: TGTGCCAGCAGTTTATGGCAAGAGACCCAGTACTTC.

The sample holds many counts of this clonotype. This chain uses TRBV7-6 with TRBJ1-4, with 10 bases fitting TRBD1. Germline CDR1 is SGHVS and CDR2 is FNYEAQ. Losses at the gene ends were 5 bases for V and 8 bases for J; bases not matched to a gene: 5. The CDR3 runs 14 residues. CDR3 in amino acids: CASSAGTGDEKLFF. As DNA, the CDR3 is TGTGCCAGCAGCGCAGGGACAGGGGACGAAAAACTGTTTTTT.

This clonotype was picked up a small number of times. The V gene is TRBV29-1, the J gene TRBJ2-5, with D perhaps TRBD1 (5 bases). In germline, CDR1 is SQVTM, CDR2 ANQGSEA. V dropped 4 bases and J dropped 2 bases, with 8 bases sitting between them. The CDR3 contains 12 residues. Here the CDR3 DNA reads TGCAGCGTTGTACAGGCGCAAGAGACCCAGTACTTC. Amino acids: CSVVQAQETQYF.